These 31 T cell receptor beta chains were all obtained from the same sample, sequenced in a study of graft-versus-host responses after intestinal transplantation (dated by TCRdb to about 2021). The time point label, read with the paper, signifies: cells obtained before transplantation from donor or recipient. These receptors' antigens are unknown. The method was the immunoSEQ multiplex PCR assay. TCRdb limited this immuneACCESS table to in-frame rearrangements with V and J called. A share of clones is missing; checked studies link under half to unresolved V genes, and the rest is unexplained. The sample includes tens of thousands of clones, with 90% to 95% observed a single time. In total, the top ten clones hold around 0.23% of the sample. The sample in question was unstimulated CD8+ T cells sorted from spleen or lymph node cells, obtained before transplant. The receptors were sampled from a human donor who was the organ donor for an intestinal transplant.

This chain joins TRBV9 and TRBJ2-5; maybe TRBD2 (5 bases). Germline CDR1 and CDR2: SGDLS and YYNGEE. CDR3 length equals 16 residues. Trimming cost V 0 bases and J 2 bases, with 14 bases left between them. In DNA, the CDR3 is TGTGCCAGCAGCGTAGCTACCGGGAACTATCAAGAGACCCAGTACTTC. As protein: CASSVATGNYQETQYF.

This CDR3 is CAISDWDYTYEQYF. Here the CDR3 DNA reads TGTGCCATCAGTGATTGGGACTATACATACGAGCAGTACTTC. The rearrangement uses TRBV10-3 and TRBJ2-7; TRBD2 matches 7 bases. The germline CDR1 and CDR2 sequences are ENHRY and SYGVKD. V lost 3 bases and J lost 4; bases outside the gene matches: 6. This CDR3 contains 14 residues.

This chain links TRBV5-1 with TRBJ1-1; maybe TRBD1 (5 bases). Trimming left V 4 bases short and J 3 bases short, with 19 bases between. Germline CDR1 reads SGHRS; CDR2 reads YFSETQ. This CDR3 region has 16 residues. CDR3 sequence: CASSLGGRVIDTEAFF. The CDR3 coding sequence is TGCGCCAGCAGCCTGGGAGGCAGGGTGATTGACACTGAAGCTTTCTTT.

This chain uses TRBV6-5 with TRBJ1-1, with 7 bases identical to TRBD1. The germline V gene has CDR1 MNHEY and CDR2 SVGAGI. The CDR3 has 14 amino acids. V lost 5 bases, J lost 10 bases, and 13 bases stayed unmatched. CDR3 bases: TGTGCCAGCAGTAAGGGGGACAGCCGGGAGAGAGCTTTCTTT. Its translation: CASSKGDSRERAFF.

DNA of the CDR3: TGTGCCAGCAGCTTAGGACAGGCCTACTACGAGCAGTACTTC. It translates to CASSLGQAYYEQYF. The rearrangement joins TRBV7-2 to TRBJ2-7; possible D gene TRBD1, 6 bases. The germline V and J ends were trimmed by 1 base and 3 bases, with 10 bases remaining between them. The length of the CDR3 is 14 residues. The V gene's germline CDR1 is SGHTA and CDR2 FQGNSA.

The V call is TRBV19, the J call TRBJ2-1, with D tentatively TRBD1 (6 bases). There are 15 residues in the CDR3. Trimming removed 3 bases at V and 3 bases at J, with 12 bases between. The germline CDR1 and CDR2 sequences are LNHDA and SQIVND (reference sequence). CDR3 residues: CASSIVTGLYNEQFF. In nucleotides, the CDR3 is TGTGCCAGTAGTATTGTGACAGGCCTCTACAATGAGCAGTTCTTC.

V is TRBV7-3 and J is TRBJ2-1; tentatively, D is TRBD1 (5 bases). The V gene lost 5 bases and the J gene lost 3 bases, with 8 bases spanning the gap. The CDR3 consists of 13 residues. Germline CDR1 is SGHTA and CDR2 is FQGTGA. DNA for the CDR3: TGTGCCAGCAGCACCGACAGCTACAATGAGCAGTTCTTC. Translated: CASSTDSYNEQFF.

The chain combines TRBV18 with TRBJ2-1; TRBD2 agrees at 9 bases. Per germline, CDR1 KGHSH and CDR2 LQKENI. This CDR3 has 16 residues. The ends lost 0 bases at V and 4 bases at J; junction bases unmatched: 4. CDR3 nucleotides: TGTGCCAGCTCACCACCGGTAGCGGGAGTTTACAATGAGCAGTTCTTC. Its protein is CASSPPVAGVYNEQFF.

The chain combines TRBV27 with TRBJ2-7, with a possible D match to TRBD2 (6 bases). The V and J ends lost 2 bases and 6 bases respectively, with 20 bases between them. The length of the CDR3 is 16 residues. CDR1 and CDR2 from the germline V gene are MNHEY and SMNVEV (reference sequence). The CDR3 is CASSLNNAGHGGEQYF. Written as DNA, the CDR3 is TGTGCCAGCAGTTTAAATAACGCGGGCCACGGGGGCGAGCAGTACTTC.

CDR3 in DNA: TGTGCCAGCGGGCAACGGGGCCCTACTGAAGCTTTCTTT. Its translation: CASGQRGPTEAFF. The chain links TRBV27 to TRBJ1-1; possibly TRBD1 for D (5 bases). Germline V gene lookup returns CDR1 MNHEY and CDR2 SMNVEV (reference sequence). Deletions cut 8 bases from V and 5 bases from J, with 15 bases between. This CDR3 is 13 amino acids long.

V is TRBV10-3 and J is TRBJ1-2; 9 bases map to TRBD1. Germline V gives CDR1 ENHRY, CDR2 SYGVKD. V gave up 0 bases and J gave up 4 bases; unmatched junction bases: 15. This CDR3 region has 19 residues. CDR3 sequence reads: CAISESGQGQIANVYGYTF. CDR3 DNA: TGTGCCATCAGTGAGTCGGGACAGGGCCAAATAGCCAATGTCTATGGCTACACCTTC.

The chain combines TRBV10-1 with TRBJ2-3; either TRBD1 or TRBD2 may fit D (5 bases each). Germline CDR1 and CDR2: WNHNN and SYGVQD (reference sequence). This CDR3 is built from 16 residues. Trimming took 2 bases from V and 2 from J, leaving 14 bases between them. The CDR3 is CASSEAPGRDTDTQYF. As DNA, the CDR3 is TGCGCCAGCAGTGAGGCCCCGGGACGGGACACAGATACGCAGTATTTT.

This chain uses TRBV14 with TRBJ2-7; D not resolved. The CDR3 has 12 residues. CDR1 SGHDN and CDR2 FVKESK come from the germline V gene. The V end was cut by 6 bases, the J end by 4 bases, with 10 bases between. DNA of the CDR3: TGTGCCAGCAGTTTAATATGGTACGAGCAGTACTTC. Translation: CASSLIWYEQYF.

The J gene is TRBJ1-4, the V gene TRBV30, with D uncertain. The V gene lost 2 bases and the J gene lost 12 bases, with 13 bases spanning the gap. Germline assignment: CDR1 GTSNPN and CDR2 SVGIG (reference sequence). This CDR3 is built from 12 residues. The CDR3: CAWSKSTFELFF. CDR3 nucleotide sequence: TGTGCCTGGAGTAAGTCGACTTTCGAACTGTTTTTT.

The genes are TRBV4-3 and TRBJ2-1; a weak D match, TRBD2 (5 bases). The germline gives CDR1 LGHNA, CDR2 YSLEER. This CDR3 has 15 residues. V was shortened by 3 bases and J by 9 bases, with 18 bases between the two germline ends. CDR3 in amino acids: CASSQEETWALEQFF. For the CDR3, the DNA is TGCGCCAGCAGCCAGGAGGAGACTTGGGCCCTTGAGCAGTTCTTC.

The J gene is TRBJ1-4, the V gene TRBV7-8; D ambiguous. Germline CDR1 and CDR2: SGHVS and FQNEAQ. CDR3 size: 13 residues. V shed 0 bases and J shed 6 bases, with 5 bases lying between them. CDR3 sequence: CASSLAEYEKLFF. CDR3 nucleotides: TGTGCCAGCAGCTTAGCAGAATATGAAAAACTGTTTTTT.

The J gene is TRBJ1-4, the V gene TRBV6-6; D is perhaps TRBD1 (5 bases). Germline values: CDR1 MNHNY, CDR2 SVGAGI (reference sequence). The CDR3 extends over 12 amino acids. V was shortened by 7 bases and J by 7 bases, with 10 bases between the two germline ends. The chain's CDR3 is CASTGSGEKLFF. CDR3 DNA sequence: TGTGCCAGCACAGGGTCAGGTGAAAAACTGTTTTTT.

The chain uses TRBV7-3 and TRBJ2-2; weak D call: TRBD1 (5 bases). The CDR3 is made up of 14 amino acids. CDR1 is SGHTA, CDR2 FQGTGA, per germline. Between the trimmed V and J ends, which lost 5 bases and 6 bases, there was a span of 13 bases. Written as DNA, the CDR3 is TGTGCCAGCAGCGCCACAGGTTTCGCCGGGGAGCTGTTTTTT. Translation gives CASSATGFAGELFF. Combining the CDR3 with reference TRBV7-3 and TRBJ2-2 gives the whole variable domain GAGVSQTPSNKVTEKGKYVELRCDPISGHTALYWYRQSLGQGPEFLIYFQGTGAADDSGLPNDRFFAVRPEGSVSTLKIQRTERGDSAVYLCASSATGFAGELFFGEGSRLTVL.

V gene TRBV6-5 combines with J gene TRBJ2-1; D is ambiguous. The CDR3 sequence is 15 residues long. The ends were cut back, 0 bases at V and 4 bases at J, with 10 bases in the middle. Germline values: CDR1 MNHEY, CDR2 SVGAGI. The chain's CDR3 is CASSYSAGLYNEQFF. CDR3 sequence (DNA): TGTGCCAGCAGTTACTCCGCCGGCCTATACAATGAGCAGTTCTTC.

V and J are TRBV7-8 and TRBJ1-1; D unresolved. The CDR3 sequence is 15 residues long. CDR1 is SGHVS, CDR2 FQNEAQ, per germline. The V end was cut by 8 bases, the J end by 0 bases, with 16 bases between. The CDR3, as DNA: TGTGCCAGCCTCAAGTCAGGCCCCATGAACACTGAAGCTTTCTTT. It specifies CASLKSGPMNTEAFF.

The rearrangement joins TRBV23-1 to TRBJ1-2; D unclear. TRBV23-1 is marked as an open reading frame, function uncertain. The CDR3 has 15 residues. The V and J ends lost 1 base and 4 bases respectively, with 13 bases between them. CDR3 coding DNA: TGCGCCAGCAGTCAATGGCTCGTAGGTGTCTATGGCTACACCTTC. It codes for CASSQWLVGVYGYTF.

The V gene is TRBV27, the J gene TRBJ2-7, with no clear D. From germline, CDR1 is MNHEY and CDR2 SMNVEV (reference sequence). CDR3 length: 15 amino acids. V was shortened by 2 bases and J by 3 bases, with 14 bases between the two germline ends. CDR3 in DNA: TGTGCCAGCAGTTTAGGCCTGGGCAGAGACTACGAGCAGTACTTC. It is translated as CASSLGLGRDYEQYF.

V and J are TRBV28 and TRBJ2-3; 9 positions agree with TRBD1. Unmatched junction bases numbered 12, after V lost 2 bases and J lost 3 bases. The germline gives CDR1 MDHEN, CDR2 SYDVKM. CDR3 length: 18 residues. CDR3 in amino acids: CASSLAPRTGVNTDTQYF. CDR3 in DNA: TGTGCCAGCAGTTTAGCCCCACGGACAGGGGTAAATACAGATACGCAGTATTTT.

The chain links TRBV7-9 to TRBJ2-3, with D unclear. This CDR3 has 14 residues. Germline V gives CDR1 SEHNR, CDR2 FQNEAQ (reference sequence). V gave up 1 base and J gave up 5 bases, with 10 bases separating them. The CDR3 bases are TGTGCCAGCAGCTTAGTGTCAGTGCAAGATACGCAGTATTTT. It translates to CASSLVSVQDTQYF.

This chain joins TRBV5-5 and TRBJ1-1; D might be TRBD1 (5 bases). This CDR3 is 16 amino acids long. Germline V gene lookup returns CDR1 SGHKS and CDR2 YYEKEE (reference sequence). Trimming pared 2 bases from V and 4 bases from J, leaving 18 bases between. The CDR3 spells CASSLELGVWSTEAFF. In nucleotides, the CDR3 is TGTGCCAGCAGCTTAGAATTGGGGGTCTGGAGCACTGAAGCTTTCTTT.

The CDR3 DNA reads as TGTGCCAGCAAGCAGGGAGGCAATCAGCCCCAGCATTTT. Translating gives CASKQGGNQPQHF. V is TRBV6-6 and J is TRBJ1-5; tentatively, D is TRBD1 (5 bases). The CDR3 has 13 residues. V lost 7 bases to trimming and J lost 2 bases, with 9 bases between them. Germline V gene lookup returns CDR1 MNHNY and CDR2 SVGAGI (reference sequence).

In DNA form, the CDR3 reads TGTGCCAGCAGCCATGCCAGGGATGAGCAGTTCTTC. Protein: CASSHARDEQFF. This chain connects TRBV4-2 to TRBJ2-1; possibly TRBD1 for D (5 bases). The CDR3 totals 12 residues. Germline-derived CDR1 and CDR2 are LGHNA and YNFKEQ. The ends were cut back, 3 bases at V and 8 bases at J, with 8 bases in the middle.

This chain links TRBV7-9 with TRBJ2-1; D not certain. The length of the CDR3 is 12 residues. Germline V gene sequence: CDR1 SEHNR, CDR2 FQNEAQ (reference sequence). Trimming shortened V by 5 bases and J by 7 bases, and 9 bases separated the two germline ends. The CDR3 DNA follows: TGTGCCAGCAGCCCACTTAGTAATGAGCAGTTCTTC. Translated: CASSPLSNEQFF.

The V gene is TRBV10-3, the J gene TRBJ2-1, with D hard to call. The V and J ends lost 11 bases and 8 bases respectively, with 22 bases between them. Per germline, CDR1 ENHRY and CDR2 SYGVKD. The CDR3 consists of 14 residues. CDR3 protein: CALCKGPNEDEQFF. In DNA, the CDR3 is TGTGCCTTATGCAAAGGTCCTAACGAAGATGAGCAGTTCTTC.

The chain joins TRBV6-5 to TRBJ2-1; no definite D call. The CDR3 covers 14 residues. V was clipped by 2 bases and J by 0 bases, with 5 bases between them. The germline V gene encodes CDR1 MNHEY and CDR2 SVGAGI. CDR3 sequence: CASSYASSYNEQFF. As DNA, the CDR3 is TGTGCCAGCAGTTACGCGAGCTCCTACAATGAGCAGTTCTTC.

The CDR3 coding sequence is TGTGCCAGTAGTCCCGGGACGGCGGGCTACGAGCAGTACTTC. Translation gives CASSPGTAGYEQYF. This chain links TRBV19 with TRBJ2-7; D possibly uses TRBD1 or TRBD2 (5 bases each). V was shortened by 5 bases and J by 3 bases, with 14 bases between the two germline ends. CDR3 length: 14 residues. The V gene's germline CDR1 is LNHDA and CDR2 SQIVND (reference sequence).